This T cell receptor beta chain was recovered during a study of T cells in Graves' hyperthyroidism and ophthalmopathy. On the study more broadly: Peripheral blood was acquired at first diagnosis, ahead of any therapy whatsoever.

Authors of the study amplified TCR beta CDR3 regions from RNA transcripts. TCR CDR3 regions were first amplified by RT-PCR with HTBI primers. TCRdb independently ran MiXCR on the multiplex PCR reads; one entry per CDR3 protein. The table lists 200,000 to 300,000 distinct CDR3 sequences, 24% of them singletons. This clonotype was counted at least ten times. At one end, the junction sequence differs from germline, possibly due to a read error. CDR3 length: 12 amino acids. Germline V gene data show CDR1 as MNHEY and CDR2 as SMNVEV (reference sequence). V gene TRBV27 combines with J gene TRBJ2-5, with no clear D. This TCR was sampled from a woman between 40 and 50 years old with Graves' ophthalmopathy. The sample was blood. The CDR3 is CAIGWGQGTQYF. In DNA form, the CDR3 reads TGTGCCATAGGCTGGGGTCAAGGGACCCAGTACTTC.